Following are 3 T cell receptor beta chains from one sample sequenced in a study of CD8 T cells in Susac syndrome. A quantity of about 0.45 to 1 ug RNA underwent reverse transcription using random hexamers. A single record per CDR3 protein comes from TCRdb applying MiXCR to the immunoSEQ multiplex PCR reads. In the table there are 150,000 to 200,000 distinct CDR3 sequences, around 94% of which are singletons. What was sequenced was CD4+ T cells from PBMCs. Receptors were obtained from a human donor in good health.

The CDR3 loop reads CASSWASGGAVYEQYF. CDR3 bases: TGCGCCAGCAGCTGGGCTAGCGGGGGGGCGGTCTACGAGCAGTACTTC. The rearrangement links TRBV5-1 to TRBJ2-7; 12 bases align to TRBD2. The V and J ends lost 3 bases and 3 bases, in that order; junction bases with no gene match: 7. Germline loops: CDR1 SGHRS, CDR2 YFSETQ. The CDR3 runs 16 residues.

The chain links TRBV10-3 to TRBJ2-5, with D uncertain. The V gene lost 5 bases and the J gene lost 4 bases, with 5 bases spanning the gap. The CDR3 is 11 residues long. CDR1 is ENHRY and CDR2 is SYGVKD in the germline V gene. The CDR3 is CAISMGETQYF. CDR3 DNA: TGTGCCATCAGTATGGGAGAGACCCAGTACTTC.

The genes are TRBV29-1 and TRBJ2-3, with TRBD1 as a possible D gene (6 bases). Trimming shortened V by 6 bases and J by 5 bases, and 12 bases separated the two germline ends. The length of the CDR3 is 12 residues. Germline V gene lookup returns CDR1 SQVTM and CDR2 ANQGSEA. The CDR3 nucleotides read TGCAGCGTGGGGGCAGGGTTAGATACGCAGTATTTT. Its protein is CSVGAGLDTQYF.